This T cell receptor beta chain was documented in a study of T-cell memory formation after mild COVID-19. Study overall: TCR clusters largely stayed donor specific.

V lost 3 bases and J lost 7, with 17 bases in between. CDR3 length: 15 residues. CDR1 and CDR2 from the germline V gene are KGHDR and SFDVKD. In TCRdb, the 5' RACE reads were re-called with MiXCR into one record per CDR3 protein. The profile shows hundreds of thousands of distinct CDR3 sequences, 20% of them singletons. Material: PBMCs or a T cell subset sorted from them (not recorded which). The chain has TRBV24-1 and TRBJ2-5; no firm D call. The TCR sequence derives from an adult woman who had mild COVID-19 (a few samples of this study predate the infection). Cell type and time point are not known. The CDR3 loop reads CATSDLQLDKGTQYF. The DNA of the CDR3 is TGTGCCACCAGTGATCTACAGCTCGACAAGGGGACCCAGTACTTC.